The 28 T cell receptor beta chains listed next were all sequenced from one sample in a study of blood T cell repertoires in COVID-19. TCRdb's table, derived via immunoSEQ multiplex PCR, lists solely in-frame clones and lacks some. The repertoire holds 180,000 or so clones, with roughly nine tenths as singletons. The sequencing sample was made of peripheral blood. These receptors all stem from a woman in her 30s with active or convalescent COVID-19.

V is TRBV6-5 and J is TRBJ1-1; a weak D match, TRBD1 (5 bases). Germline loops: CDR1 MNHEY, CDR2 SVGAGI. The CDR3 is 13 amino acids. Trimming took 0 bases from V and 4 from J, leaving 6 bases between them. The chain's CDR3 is CASSYSGGTEAFF. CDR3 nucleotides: TGTGCCAGCAGTTACTCCGGGGGCACTGAAGCTTTCTTT.

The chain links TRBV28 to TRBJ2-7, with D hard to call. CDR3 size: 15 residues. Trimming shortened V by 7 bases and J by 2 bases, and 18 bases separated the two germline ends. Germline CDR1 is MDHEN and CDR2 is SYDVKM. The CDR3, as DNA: TGTGCCAGCATCCCATTCGCTGGGCAGACCTACGAGCAGTACTTC. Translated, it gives CASIPFAGQTYEQYF.

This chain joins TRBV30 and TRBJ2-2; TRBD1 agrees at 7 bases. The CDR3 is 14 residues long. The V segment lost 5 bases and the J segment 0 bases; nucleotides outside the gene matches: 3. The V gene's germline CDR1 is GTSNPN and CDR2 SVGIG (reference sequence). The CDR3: CAWAGTANTGELFF. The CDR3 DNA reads TGTGCCTGGGCCGGGACAGCGAACACCGGGGAGCTGTTTTTT. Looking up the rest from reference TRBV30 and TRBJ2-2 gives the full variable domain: SQTIHQWPATLVQPVGSPLSLECTVEGTSNPNLYWYRQAAGRGLQLLFYSVGIGQISSEVPQNLSASRPQDRQFILSSKKLLLSDSGFYLCAWAGTANTGELFFGEGSRLTVL.

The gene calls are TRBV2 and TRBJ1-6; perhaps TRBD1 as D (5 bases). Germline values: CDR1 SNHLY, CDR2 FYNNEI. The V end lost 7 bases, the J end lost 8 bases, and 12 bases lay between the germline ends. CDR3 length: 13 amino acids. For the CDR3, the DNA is TGTGCCAGCAAGGGCAGGGAATATTCACCCCTCCACTTT. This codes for CASKGREYSPLHF.

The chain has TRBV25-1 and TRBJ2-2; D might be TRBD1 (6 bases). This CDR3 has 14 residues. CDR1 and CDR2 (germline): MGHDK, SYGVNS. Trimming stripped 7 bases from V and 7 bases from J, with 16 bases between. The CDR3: CASIVQGRNGELFF. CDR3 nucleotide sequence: TGTGCCAGCATCGTACAGGGTAGGAACGGGGAGCTGTTTTTT.

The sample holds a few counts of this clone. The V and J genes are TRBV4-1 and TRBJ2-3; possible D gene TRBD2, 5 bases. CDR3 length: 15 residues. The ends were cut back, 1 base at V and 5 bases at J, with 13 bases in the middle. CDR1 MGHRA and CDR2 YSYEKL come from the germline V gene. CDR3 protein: CASSQGPGNRDTQYF. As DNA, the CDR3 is TGCGCCAGCAGCCAAGGCCCGGGGAACAGAGATACGCAGTATTTT.

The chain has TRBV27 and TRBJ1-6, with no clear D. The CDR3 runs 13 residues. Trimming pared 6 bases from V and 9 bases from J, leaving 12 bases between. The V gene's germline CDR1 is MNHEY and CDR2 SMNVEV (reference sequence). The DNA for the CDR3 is TGTGCCAGCAGCCAATGGGGAGGTTCACCCCTCCACTTT. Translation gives CASSQWGGSPLHF.

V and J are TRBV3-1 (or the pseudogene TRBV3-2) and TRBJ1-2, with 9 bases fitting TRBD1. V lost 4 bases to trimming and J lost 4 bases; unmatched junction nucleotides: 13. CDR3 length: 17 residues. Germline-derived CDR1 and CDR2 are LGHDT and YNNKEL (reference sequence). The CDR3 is CASSLSLPGTGFYGYTF. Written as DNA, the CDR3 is TGTGCCAGCAGCCTCTCACTTCCCGGGACAGGGTTCTATGGCTACACCTTC.

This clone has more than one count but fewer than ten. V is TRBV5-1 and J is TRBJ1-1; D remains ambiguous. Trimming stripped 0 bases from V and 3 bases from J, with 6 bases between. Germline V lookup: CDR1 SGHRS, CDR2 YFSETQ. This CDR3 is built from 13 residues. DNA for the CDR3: TGCGCCAGCAGCTTGGGGGGAGACACTGAAGCTTTCTTT. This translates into CASSLGGDTEAFF.

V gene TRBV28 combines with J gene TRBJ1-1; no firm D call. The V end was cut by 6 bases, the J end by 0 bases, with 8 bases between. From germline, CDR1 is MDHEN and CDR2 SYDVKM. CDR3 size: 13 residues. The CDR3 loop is CASREALNTEAFF. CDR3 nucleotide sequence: TGTGCCAGCAGAGAGGCCTTGAACACTGAAGCTTTCTTT.

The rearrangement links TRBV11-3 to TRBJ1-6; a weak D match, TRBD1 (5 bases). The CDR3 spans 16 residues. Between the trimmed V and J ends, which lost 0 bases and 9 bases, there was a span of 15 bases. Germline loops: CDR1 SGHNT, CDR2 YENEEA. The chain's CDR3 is CASSLDGNRPSSPLHF. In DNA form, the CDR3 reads TGTGCCAGCAGCTTAGATGGGAACAGGCCGAGTTCACCCCTCCACTTT.

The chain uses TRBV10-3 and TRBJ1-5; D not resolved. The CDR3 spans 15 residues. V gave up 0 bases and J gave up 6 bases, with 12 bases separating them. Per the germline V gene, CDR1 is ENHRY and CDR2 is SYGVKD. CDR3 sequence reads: CAISESGGVTQPQHF. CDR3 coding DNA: TGTGCCATCAGTGAGTCGGGCGGGGTTACTCAGCCCCAGCATTTT.

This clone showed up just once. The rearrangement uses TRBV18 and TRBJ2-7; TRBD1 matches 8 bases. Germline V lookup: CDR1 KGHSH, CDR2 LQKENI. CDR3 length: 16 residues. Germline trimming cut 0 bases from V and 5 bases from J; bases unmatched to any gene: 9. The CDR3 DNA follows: TGTGCCAGCTCACCACCGGACAGGGAGAGGTTTGACGAGCAGTACTTC. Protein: CASSPPDRERFDEQYF.

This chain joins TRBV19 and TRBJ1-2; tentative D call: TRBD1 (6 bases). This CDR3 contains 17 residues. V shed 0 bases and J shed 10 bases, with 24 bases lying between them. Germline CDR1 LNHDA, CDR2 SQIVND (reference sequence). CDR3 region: CASSIDPARTELRYYTF. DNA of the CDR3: TGTGCCAGTAGTATAGACCCGGCCCGGACAGAACTACGATACTACACCTTC.

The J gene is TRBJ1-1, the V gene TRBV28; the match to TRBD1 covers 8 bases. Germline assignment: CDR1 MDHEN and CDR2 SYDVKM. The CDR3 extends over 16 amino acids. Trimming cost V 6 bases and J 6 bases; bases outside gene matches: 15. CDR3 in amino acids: CASSNTGGKTISEAFF. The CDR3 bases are TGTGCCAGCAGCAACACAGGGGGGAAGACCATTTCTGAAGCTTTCTTT.

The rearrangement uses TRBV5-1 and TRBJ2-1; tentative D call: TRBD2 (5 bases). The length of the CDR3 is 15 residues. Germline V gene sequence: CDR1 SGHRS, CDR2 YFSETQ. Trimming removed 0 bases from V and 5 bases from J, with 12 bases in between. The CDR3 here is CASSLELVGHNEQFF. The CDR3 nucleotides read TGCGCCAGCAGCTTGGAACTAGTTGGCCACAATGAGCAGTTCTTC. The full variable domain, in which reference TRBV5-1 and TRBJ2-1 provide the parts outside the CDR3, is KAGVTQTPRYLIKTRGQQVTLSCSPISGHRSVSWYQQTPGQGLQFLFEYFSETQRNKGNFPGRFSGRQFSNSRSEMNVSTLELGDSALYLCASSLELVGHNEQFFGPGTRLTVL.

CDR3 protein: CASSLMGTRGGELFF. CDR3 nucleotide sequence: TGTGCCAGCAGCTTAATGGGCACCAGGGGCGGGGAGCTGTTTTTT. The rearrangement joins TRBV11-3 to TRBJ2-2; TRBD1 might be the D (6 bases). Germline V gene data show CDR1 as SGHNT and CDR2 as YENEEA. Trimming shortened V by 2 bases and J by 7 bases, and 14 bases separated the two germline ends. The CDR3 has 15 residues.

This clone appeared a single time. The CDR3 coding sequence is TGTGCCAGTAGTATTGGGCTGGGCCGGAGCAATCAGCCCCAGCATTTT. This gives the protein CASSIGLGRSNQPQHF. The V call is TRBV19, the J call TRBJ1-5; D not resolved. This CDR3 spans 16 amino acids. Per germline, CDR1 LNHDA and CDR2 SQIVND (reference sequence). Between the trimmed V and J ends, which lost 3 bases and 1 base, there was a span of 13 bases.

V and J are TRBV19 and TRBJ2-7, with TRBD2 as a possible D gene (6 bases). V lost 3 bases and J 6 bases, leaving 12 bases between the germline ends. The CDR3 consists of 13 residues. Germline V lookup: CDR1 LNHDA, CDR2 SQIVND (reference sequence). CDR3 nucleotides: TGTGCCAGTAGTATGGGGGGAGTCCCCGAGCAGTACTTC. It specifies CASSMGGVPEQYF.

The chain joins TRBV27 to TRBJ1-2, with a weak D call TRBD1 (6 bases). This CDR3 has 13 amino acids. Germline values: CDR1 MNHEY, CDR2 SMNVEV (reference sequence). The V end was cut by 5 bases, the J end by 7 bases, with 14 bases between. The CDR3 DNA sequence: TGTGCCAGCAGTCCAACAGGGTTGAGTGGCTACACCTTC. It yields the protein CASSPTGLSGYTF.

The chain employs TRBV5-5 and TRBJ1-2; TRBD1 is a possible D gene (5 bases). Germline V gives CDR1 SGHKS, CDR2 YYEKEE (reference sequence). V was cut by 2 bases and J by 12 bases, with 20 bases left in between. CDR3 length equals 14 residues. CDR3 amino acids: CASSFVRAGNEDTF. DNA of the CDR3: TGTGCCAGCAGCTTTGTCCGGGCAGGGAATGAGGACACCTTC.

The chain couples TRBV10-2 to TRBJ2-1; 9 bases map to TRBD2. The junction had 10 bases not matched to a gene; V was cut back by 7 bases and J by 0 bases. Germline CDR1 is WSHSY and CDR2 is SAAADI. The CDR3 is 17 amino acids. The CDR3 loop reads CASTGSGGKSSYNEQFF. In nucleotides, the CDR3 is TGCGCCAGCACTGGTAGCGGGGGCAAGAGCTCCTACAATGAGCAGTTCTTC.

Here the CDR3 reads CASSIRRQGNTEAFF. CDR3 DNA: TGTGCCAGTAGTATAAGGCGGCAGGGGAACACTGAAGCTTTCTTT. This sequence joins TRBV19 and TRBJ1-1; tentatively, D is TRBD1 (5 bases). V lost 2 bases, J lost 1 base, and 11 bases lay in between. The CDR3 covers 15 residues. Germline CDR1 LNHDA, CDR2 SQIVND (reference sequence).

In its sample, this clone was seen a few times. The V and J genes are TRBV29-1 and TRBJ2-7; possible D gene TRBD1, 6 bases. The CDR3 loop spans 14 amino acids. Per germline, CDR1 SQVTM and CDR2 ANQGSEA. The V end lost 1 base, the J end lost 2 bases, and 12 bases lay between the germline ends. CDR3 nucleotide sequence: TGCAGCGTTGAAGGGGTGACAGGTCCCTACGAGCAGTACTTC. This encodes CSVEGVTGPYEQYF.

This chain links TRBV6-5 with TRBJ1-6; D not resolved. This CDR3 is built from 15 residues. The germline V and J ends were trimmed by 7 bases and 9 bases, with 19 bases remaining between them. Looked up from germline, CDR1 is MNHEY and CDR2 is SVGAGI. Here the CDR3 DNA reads TGTGCCAGCATCCCCTCCGGGGTGGGGATTTCACCCCTCCACTTT. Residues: CASIPSGVGISPLHF.

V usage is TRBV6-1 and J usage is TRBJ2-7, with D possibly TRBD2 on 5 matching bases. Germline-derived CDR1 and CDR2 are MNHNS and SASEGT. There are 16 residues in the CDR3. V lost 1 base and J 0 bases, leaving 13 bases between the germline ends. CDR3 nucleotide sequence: TGTGCCAGCAGTGAAGGGATTAGCGTAAGCTCCTACGAGCAGTACTTC. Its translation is CASSEGISVSSYEQYF.

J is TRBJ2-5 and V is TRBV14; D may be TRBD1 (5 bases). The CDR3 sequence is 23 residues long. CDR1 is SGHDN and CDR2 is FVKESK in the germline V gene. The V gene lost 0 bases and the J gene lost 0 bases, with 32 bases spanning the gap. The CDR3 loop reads CASSQEGCTRCRVLGLNQETQYF. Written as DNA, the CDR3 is TGTGCCAGCAGCCAAGAAGGTTGCACTCGCTGCAGGGTATTGGGGTTAAACCAAGAGACCCAGTACTTC. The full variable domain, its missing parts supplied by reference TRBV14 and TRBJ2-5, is EAGVTQFPSHSVIEKGQTVTLRCDPISGHDNLYWYRRVMGKEIKFLLHFVKESKQDESGMPNNRFLAERTGGTYSTLKVQPAELEDSGVYFCASSQEGCTRCRVLGLNQETQYFGPGTRLLVL.

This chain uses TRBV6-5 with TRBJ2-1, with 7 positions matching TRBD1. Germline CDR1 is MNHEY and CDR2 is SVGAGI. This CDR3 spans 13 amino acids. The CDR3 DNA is TGTGGAGTTGGGACAGTACTCGACAATGAGCAGTTCTTC. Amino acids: CGVGTVLDNEQFF.